This record concerns one T cell receptor (beta chain) sequence. This entry belongs to a study of chemoradiotherapy in HPV16-positive cancers. The repertoire was sequenced with immunoSEQ multiplex PCR; TCRdb's copy has only in-frame clones and lacks some. The table records under 25,000 clones, approximately 88% of them present only once. CDR1 and CDR2 from the germline V gene are SGHTA and FQGTGA. J was trimmed by 3 bases and V by 4 bases; bases with no gene match: 18. This CDR3 region has 18 residues. The clonotype was recovered from a human donor with HPV-associated anogenital cancer. The specimen was blood, collected from a patient who underwent chemoradiotherapy. The chain joins TRBV7-3 to TRBJ2-7, with 7 bases identical to TRBD2. The chain's CDR3 is CASSSSFDCSGCLYEQYF. Written as DNA, the CDR3 is TGTGCCAGCAGCTCCTCCTTCGACTGTAGCGGGTGTCTCTACGAGCAGTACTTC.